A single sample is the source of the 32 T cell receptor beta chains below, sequenced in a study of blood T cell repertoires in COVID-19 (TCRdb year 2020). The receptor library was made with the immunoSEQ multiplex PCR assay. TCRdb took this table from immuneACCESS and kept in-frame rearrangements with V and J called. Such tables lack part of the clones; where checked against another copy, unresolved V genes explain under half of the gap, and the rest is unexplained. The sample yields some 180,000 clones; over 80% were counted once. The ten largest clones represent 7.8% of the sample. The specimen sequenced was peripheral blood. Source of these receptors: a woman aged 60-75 years with COVID-19, enrolled during active disease.

The rearrangement links TRBV6-8 to TRBJ2-7; D uncertain. This CDR3 contains 14 residues. Germline loops: CDR1 MNHGY, CDR2 SAAAGT. The V and J ends lost 7 bases and 4 bases respectively, with 17 bases between them. Written as DNA, the CDR3 is TGTGCCAGCACCCCCCTGATAGCTTTGTACGAGCAGTACGTC. This codes for CASTPLIALYEQYV.

This clone was detected a few times. The V and J genes are TRBV7-2 and TRBJ1-2; D ambiguous. The CDR3 sequence is 13 residues long. V lost 3 bases and J lost 5, with 10 bases in between. Germline V gene sequence: CDR1 SGHTA, CDR2 FQGNSA. In DNA, the CDR3 is TGTGCCAGCAGCTTGGAGACGCCGTATGGCTACACCTTC. It specifies CASSLETPYGYTF.

This chain links TRBV7-2 with TRBJ2-2, with 13 bases that match TRBD2. Germline CDR1 reads SGHTA; CDR2 reads FQGNSA. After removal of 6 bases from V and 4 bases from J, the junction contained 2 bases not matched to a gene. The CDR3 totals 15 residues. This chain's CDR3 is CASRLAGGVTGELFF. The CDR3 nucleotides are TGTGCCAGCAGACTAGCGGGGGGGGTCACCGGGGAGCTGTTTTTT. Combining the CDR3 with reference TRBV7-2 and TRBJ2-2 gives the whole variable domain GAGVSQSPSNKVTEKGKDVELRCDPISGHTALYWYRQSLGQGLEFLIYFQGNSAPDKSGLPSDRFSAERTGGSVSTLTIQRTQQEDSAVYLCASRLAGGVTGELFFGEGSRLTVL.

V and J are TRBV18 and TRBJ1-2; the D gene is possibly TRBD1 (5 bases). CDR1 is KGHSH, CDR2 LQKENI, per germline. Trimming cost V 5 bases and J 5 bases, with 15 bases left between them. The CDR3 has 14 residues. CDR3 region: CASSSGDSRYGYTF. DNA of the CDR3: TGTGCCAGCTCAAGTGGAGACAGTCGGTATGGCTACACCTTC.

This clone was counted at least ten times. V is TRBV9 and J is TRBJ2-6, with TRBD1 as a possible D gene (6 bases). With 3 bases removed from V and 0 bases from J, the gap between germline ends came to 13 bases. The CDR3 totals 17 residues. Germline values: CDR1 SGDLS, CDR2 YYNGEE. The CDR3 loop is CASSGGLRASGANVLTF. The CDR3 DNA reads TGTGCCAGCAGCGGGGGGCTACGGGCCTCTGGGGCCAACGTCCTGACTTTC. The variable domain in full, with the rest retrieved from reference TRBV9 and TRBJ2-6, is DSGVTQTPKHLITATGQRVTLRCSPRSGDLSVYWYQQSLDQGLQFLIQYYNGEERAKGNILERFSAQQFPDLHSELNLSSLELGDSALYFCASSGGLRASGANVLTFGAGSRLTVL.

The CDR3 coding sequence is TGTGCCAGCAGCTTAGATGGGACAAACTTCTACGAGCAGTACTTC. Amino acid sequence: CASSLDGTNFYEQYF. The rearrangement uses TRBV7-8 and TRBJ2-7; perhaps TRBD1 as D (6 bases). The CDR3 spans 15 residues. V was cut by 1 base and J by 3 bases, with 13 bases left in between. Germline loops: CDR1 SGHVS, CDR2 FQNEAQ.

This sequence joins TRBV7-2 and TRBJ2-5, with 10 nucleotides matching TRBD1. V was pared by 3 bases and J by 5 bases, with 9 bases of the junction left unmatched. Germline V gene lookup returns CDR1 SGHTA and CDR2 FQGNSA. This CDR3 has 16 amino acids. The CDR3: CASSFLRTGGTETQYF. The CDR3 coding sequence is TGTGCCAGCAGCTTTCTAAGGACAGGGGGAACGGAGACCCAGTACTTC. The variable domain in full, with the rest retrieved from reference TRBV7-2 and TRBJ2-5, is GAGVSQSPSNKVTEKGKDVELRCDPISGHTALYWYRQSLGQGLEFLIYFQGNSAPDKSGLPSDRFSAERTGGSVSTLTIQRTQQEDSAVYLCASSFLRTGGTETQYFGPGTRLLVL.

V usage is TRBV7-2 and J usage is TRBJ2-7, with 7 bases that match TRBD1. The CDR3 spans 16 residues. Trimming removed 5 bases from V and 0 bases from J; junction bases left unmatched: 10. Germline-derived CDR1 and CDR2 are SGHTA and FQGNSA. The CDR3 nucleotides are TGTGCCAGCAGCCCACAACAGGGGCTGAGCTCCTACGAGCAGTACTTC. Translated, it gives CASSPQQGLSSYEQYF. The whole variable domain, remainder taken from reference TRBV7-2 and TRBJ2-7, is GAGVSQSPSNKVTEKGKDVELRCDPISGHTALYWYRQSLGQGLEFLIYFQGNSAPDKSGLPSDRFSAERTGGSVSTLTIQRTQQEDSAVYLCASSPQQGLSSYEQYFGPGTRLTVT.

As for this clone: The junction differs from germline at one of its ends, possibly a read error. The V call is TRBV7-7, the J call TRBJ2-2; D might be TRBD2 (6 bases). Germline V gene lookup returns CDR1 SSHAT and CDR2 FNYEAQ (reference sequence). The CDR3 is made up of 18 amino acids. The DNA for the CDR3 is TGTGCTAGCAGCTCCTTCCCTATGGGGGGTGCGAACACCGGGGAGCTGTTTTTT. Protein sequence: CASSSFPMGGANTGELFF.

This clone is a singleton in its sample. The CDR3 region is CASSPSGRTTYNEQFF. CDR3 DNA: TGTGCCAGCAGCCCCTCTGGGCGGACTACCTACAATGAGCAGTTCTTC. The V gene is TRBV3-1 (or the pseudogene TRBV3-2), the J gene TRBJ2-1; D is possibly TRBD2 (6 bases). There are 16 residues in the CDR3. Trimming cost V 4 bases and J 2 bases, with 15 bases left between them. The germline V gene has CDR1 LGHDT and CDR2 YNNKEL (reference sequence).

The V call is TRBV6-6, the J call TRBJ2-5, with unresolved D. V lost 8 bases to trimming and J lost 4 bases, with 11 bases between them. Per the germline V gene, CDR1 is MNHNY and CDR2 is SVGAGI (reference sequence). This CDR3 contains 12 residues. The DNA for the CDR3 is TGTGCCAGCTGTGGAGAAGGAGAGACCCAGTACTTC. This translates into CASCGEGETQYF.

This clone was picked up one time. The V call is TRBV7-9, the J call TRBJ2-3; D unresolved. The V and J ends lost 4 bases and 6 bases respectively, with 11 bases between them. Germline lookup yields CDR1 SEHNR and CDR2 FQNEAQ (reference sequence). The CDR3 consists of 13 residues. CDR3 in amino acids: CASSSTEADTQYF. For the CDR3, the DNA is TGTGCCAGCAGCTCAACCGAAGCGGATACGCAGTATTTT.

The chain uses TRBV9 and TRBJ2-1; TRBD2 matches at 8 bases. The CDR3 is 18 residues long. Trimming took 0 bases from V and 1 from J; bases not matched to a gene: 9. Germline V gene data show CDR1 as SGDLS and CDR2 as YYNGEE. The CDR3 region is CASSVDPGGPRSYNEQFF. Here the CDR3 DNA reads TGTGCCAGCAGCGTAGATCCGGGAGGGCCCAGGTCCTACAATGAGCAGTTCTTC.

This chain connects TRBV11-3 to TRBJ2-1, with 9 bases identical to TRBD1. With V trimmed by 5 bases and J by 6 bases, 5 bases remained unmatched. Germline CDR1 and CDR2: SGHNT and YENEEA. The CDR3 runs to 14 residues. Here the CDR3 reads CASSPGTGSNEQFF. CDR3 sequence (DNA): TGTGCCAGCAGCCCCGGGACAGGGAGCAATGAGCAGTTCTTC.

The V gene is TRBV19, the J gene TRBJ2-5, with D possibly matching TRBD2 (6 bases). The germline V gene encodes CDR1 LNHDA and CDR2 SQIVND (reference sequence). The V gene lost 3 bases and the J gene lost 2 bases, with 13 bases spanning the gap. The CDR3 extends over 15 amino acids. As DNA, the CDR3 is TGTGCCAGTAGTATCGATCGGGGGAGTCAAGAGACCCAGTACTTC. It is translated as CASSIDRGSQETQYF.

The chain joins TRBV19 to TRBJ1-6; 7 positions agree with TRBD1. The CDR3 totals 16 residues. The germline CDR1 and CDR2 sequences are LNHDA and SQIVND (reference sequence). Trimming cost V 5 bases and J 4 bases; bases outside gene matches: 8. The CDR3 sequence: CASSSRRGKYNSPLHF. The CDR3 DNA reads as TGTGCCAGTAGTTCCCGCAGGGGGAAGTATAATTCACCCCTCCACTTT.

This clone was counted once. V usage is TRBV11-3 and J usage is TRBJ1-5, with 11 bases matching TRBD1. Trimming cost V 5 bases and J 6 bases; bases outside gene matches: 12. The CDR3 loop spans 17 amino acids. Germline V gives CDR1 SGHNT, CDR2 YENEEA. CDR3 residues: CASSTSPGQGASQPQHF. DNA of the CDR3: TGTGCCAGCAGCACGTCACCAGGACAGGGGGCATCTCAGCCCCAGCATTTT.

The CDR3 is CASSPGTPYSNQPQHF. As DNA, the CDR3 is TGTGCCAGCTCACCGGGGACACCGTATAGCAATCAGCCCCAGCATTTT. The chain recombines TRBV18 with TRBJ1-5; possibly TRBD1 for D (6 bases). The CDR3 is made up of 16 amino acids. The germline V and J ends were trimmed by 3 bases and 0 bases, with 12 bases remaining between them. Germline-derived CDR1 and CDR2 are KGHSH and LQKENI.

Worth noting for this clone: The identical CDR3 is also encoded by other nucleotide sequences in the sample. The V gene is TRBV9, the J gene TRBJ2-1; 12 positions match TRBD2. CDR1 SGDLS and CDR2 YYNGEE come from the germline V gene. CDR3 length: 15 amino acids. The V and J ends lost 0 bases and 9 bases, in that order; junction bases with no gene match: 4. The CDR3, as DNA: TGTGCCAGCAGCGTAGCTAGCGGGGGGGCAGGTGAGCAGTTCTTC. It encodes CASSVASGGAGEQFF.

V gene TRBV18 combines with J gene TRBJ2-7; a weak D match, TRBD1 (6 bases). The CDR3 is made up of 12 amino acids. Germline CDR1 is KGHSH and CDR2 is LQKENI. The V and J ends lost 6 bases and 2 bases respectively, with 8 bases between them. CDR3 sequence reads: CASSRDTYEQYV. Written as DNA, the CDR3 is TGTGCCAGCTCCCGGGACACCTACGAGCAGTACGTC.

This clone was found many times. Other DNA sequences in the same sample also yield this CDR3. The chain carries TRBV5-1 and TRBJ1-2, with 7 bases that match TRBD1. Germline CDR1 and CDR2: SGHRS and YFSETQ. The CDR3 sequence is 14 residues long. V shed 0 bases, J shed 4 bases, and the junction held 3 bases outside the gene matches. CDR3 region: CASSLGQGGYGYTF. The CDR3 DNA reads TGCGCCAGCAGCTTGGGACAGGGTGGCTATGGCTACACCTTC. Using reference TRBV5-1 and TRBJ1-2 for the parts outside the CDR3, the full variable domain is KAGVTQTPRYLIKTRGQQVTLSCSPISGHRSVSWYQQTPGQGLQFLFEYFSETQRNKGNFPGRFSGRQFSNSRSEMNVSTLELGDSALYLCASSLGQGGYGYTFGSGTRLTVV.

The rearrangement joins TRBV5-1 to TRBJ2-7, with 7 positions matching TRBD1. CDR3 length: 14 residues. V lost 1 base, J lost 2 bases, and 3 bases stayed unmatched. CDR1 is SGHRS, CDR2 YFSETQ, per germline. The CDR3 here is CASSLQRGPYEQYF. The CDR3 nucleotides read TGCGCCAGCAGCTTGCAAAGGGGGCCCTACGAGCAGTACTTC.

The chain links TRBV5-4 to TRBJ2-1, with a weak D call TRBD1 (5 bases). Germline V CDR1 and CDR2: SGHNT, YYREEE (reference sequence). The germline V and J ends were trimmed by 3 bases and 7 bases, with 11 bases remaining between them. The CDR3 totals 13 residues. The CDR3 coding sequence is TGTGCCAGCAGCTCGACAGTTACAAATGAGCAGTTCTTC. Translated: CASSSTVTNEQFF.

The rearrangement uses TRBV7-6 and TRBJ1-1; D uncertain. The germline CDR1 and CDR2 sequences are SGHVS and FNYEAQ. This CDR3 contains 14 residues. Trimming cost V 2 bases and J 1 base, with 8 bases left between them. In DNA, the CDR3 is TGTGCCAGCAGCTTAAGGAGGACGAACACTGAAGCTTTCTTT. Translated: CASSLRRTNTEAFF. Full variable domain (rest looked up from reference TRBV7-6 and TRBJ1-1): GAGVSQSPRYKVTKRGQDVALRCDPISGHVSLYWYRQALGQGPEFLTYFNYEAQQDKSGLPNDRFSAERPEGSISTLTIQRTEQRDSAMYRCASSLRRTNTEAFFGQGTRLTVV.

This rearrangement joins TRBV7-8 to TRBJ2-1; 8 positions match TRBD2. This CDR3 is built from 15 residues. J lost 12 bases, V lost 1 base, and 11 bases had no gene match. CDR1 is SGHVS and CDR2 is FQNEAQ in the germline V gene. The CDR3 loop reads CASSLDGRAGDAQFF. The DNA for the CDR3 is TGTGCCAGCAGCTTAGACGGGAGGGCCGGGGATGCGCAGTTCTTC.

The chain is built from TRBV5-1 and TRBJ1-3; no clear D gene. The CDR3 is 15 amino acids. CDR1 is SGHRS and CDR2 is YFSETQ in the germline V gene. The germline V and J ends were trimmed by 0 bases and 0 bases, with 7 bases remaining between them. The CDR3 DNA sequence: TGCGCCAGCAGCTTGGTGGCAGGCTCTGGAAACACCATATATTTT. Residues: CASSLVAGSGNTIYF.

The CDR3 protein is CASSSSGGGYNEQFF. CDR3 sequence (DNA): TGTGCCAGCAGCTCCTCAGGGGGAGGCTACAATGAGCAGTTCTTC. This chain connects TRBV7-2 to TRBJ2-1, with D possibly matching TRBD1 (7 bases). The CDR3 sequence is 15 residues long. The germline V and J ends were trimmed by 4 bases and 3 bases, with 13 bases remaining between them. Germline-derived CDR1 and CDR2 are SGHTA and FQGNSA.

This chain uses TRBV19 with TRBJ1-5; 8 nucleotides match TRBD1. V gave up 4 bases and J gave up 4 bases; unmatched junction bases: 15. Germline V gene sequence: CDR1 LNHDA, CDR2 SQIVND (reference sequence). CDR3 length equals 18 residues. The CDR3 nucleotides are TGTGCCAGTAGTACCTATGGACAGGGATCGGATCGTAATCAGCCCCAGCATTTT. It translates to CASSTYGQGSDRNQPQHF. The complete variable domain, with remaining parts taken from reference TRBV19 and TRBJ1-5, reads DGGITQSPKYLFRKEGQNVTLSCEQNLNHDAMYWYRQDPGQGLRLIYYSQIVNDFQKGDIAEGYSVSREKKESFPLTVTSAQKNPTAFYLCASSTYGQGSDRNQPQHFGDGTRLSIL.

This chain uses TRBV7-2 with TRBJ1-4; maybe TRBD1 (5 bases). V lost 5 bases, J lost 8 bases, and 9 bases lay in between. Germline V lookup: CDR1 SGHTA, CDR2 FQGNSA. CDR3 length equals 12 residues. The CDR3 DNA reads TGTGCCAGCAGCGGGGCTTACGAAAAACTGTTTTTT. This translates into CASSGAYEKLFF.

The CDR3 DNA sequence: TGCGCCAGCAGCCAATTTGAAGTAAGGAACAGCCCGAACACTGAAGCTTTCTTT. Residues: CASSQFEVRNSPNTEAFF. The chain has TRBV4-1 and TRBJ1-1, with no clear D. Trimming pared 2 bases from V and 1 base from J, leaving 20 bases between. This CDR3 comprises 18 residues. CDR1 is MGHRA and CDR2 is YSYEKL in the germline V gene.

The chain links TRBV6-1 to TRBJ1-2; the match to TRBD1 covers 12 bases. Germline assignment: CDR1 MNHNS and CDR2 SASEGT. There are 16 residues in the CDR3. The ends lost 3 bases at V and 8 bases at J; junction bases unmatched: 10. The CDR3 reads CASSDFSGQGAQGYTF. CDR3 nucleotide sequence: TGTGCCAGCAGTGATTTTTCGGGACAGGGGGCTCAGGGCTACACCTTC.

This clone was observed at least ten times. The chain recombines TRBV10-3 with TRBJ1-5, with D hard to call. The length of the CDR3 is 15 residues. Germline V gives CDR1 ENHRY, CDR2 SYGVKD. Between the trimmed V and J ends, which lost 2 bases and 2 bases, there was a span of 10 bases. The CDR3 coding sequence is TGTGCCATCAGTGAGCACCCCGCGGGCAATCAGCCCCAGCATTTT. Translated: CAISEHPAGNQPQHF.